The clone carrying this T cell receptor (beta chain) has at least ten counts. Its antigen is currently unknown. Graves' hyperthyroidism without ophthalmopathy progression within 18 months was termed stable. This record belongs to a study of T cells in Graves' hyperthyroidism and ophthalmopathy. Study context: Peripheral blood was acquired at first diagnosis, ahead of any therapy whatsoever.

Study findings and constraints: Ophthalmopathy was predicted by the model a median of about 6.7 months ahead of onset. Stable hyperthyroidism was told apart from ophthalmopathy by a model built on 13 V-J features.

Regions amplified from RNA transcripts were the TCR beta CDR3 regions. HTBI primers were used for first-round RT-PCR of the TCR CDR3. TCRdb reprocessed the multiplex PCR reads with MiXCR, giving one entry per CDR3 protein. The repertoire includes roughly 100,000 distinct CDR3 sequences, approximately 50% of them detected once, and roughly 26% sits in the top ten. CDR1 is SNHLY and CDR2 is FYNNEI in the germline V gene. This CDR3 region has 14 residues. With 8 bases clipped from V and 7 bases from J, the junction kept 9 bases outside the gene matches. The chain joins TRBV2 to TRBJ1-4, with 8 bases that match TRBD1. Sequences were obtained from blood. This receptor was obtained from a man aged 35-49 years with Graves' hyperthyroidism. The CDR3 sequence is CASGQGVLGEKLFF. The CDR3 DNA sequence: TGTGCCAGCGGACAGGGAGTATTGGGTGAAAAACTGTTTTTT. Combining the CDR3 with reference TRBV2 and TRBJ1-4 gives the whole variable domain EPEVTQTPSHQVTQMGQEVILRCVPISNHLYFYWYRQILGQKVEFLVSFYNNEISEKSEIFDDQFSVERPDGSNFTLKIRSTKLEDSAMYFCASGQGVLGEKLFFGSGTQLSVL.